This TCR beta chain emerged from a study of Tregs in tolerant kidney transplant recipients. The nonmyeloablative bone marrow transplants came from related graft donors, with transient mixed chimerism. Germline V CDR1 and CDR2: MNHEY, SVGAGI. CDR3 length: 14 amino acids. V lost 3 bases to trimming and J lost 10 bases, with 15 bases between them. For this clone: Its antigen remains unidentified.

Using immunoSEQ multiplex PCR, the repertoire was profiled, and TCRdb retains in-frame clones only, with some absent. Of tens of thousands of clones detected, about 90% appear once; the ten largest clones hold roughly 15%. Points from the study as a whole: No direct test of biological reproducibility was done here. Antigen-driven expansion was suggested because donor-specific Tregs expanded more than all Tregs in tolerant patients.

The receptor comes from a human patient who received a combined kidney and bone marrow transplant. Some T cells may have come from the graft donor. This specimen consisted of CD8+ T cells from blood (PBMCs), obtained 24 months after the transplant. V usage is TRBV6-5 and J usage is TRBJ2-2; maybe TRBD1 (5 bases). CDR3 bases: TGTGCCAGCAGTTATACAGTTTGGGGCTCGGAGCTGTTTTTT. Protein sequence: CASSYTVWGSELFF.